The 14 T cell receptor beta chains below were found in one sample sequenced in a study of long-term antiretroviral therapy in people with HIV. At the survey level, the v3.0 immunoSEQ assay was run. Using immunoSEQ multiplex PCR, the repertoire was profiled, and TCRdb retains in-frame clones only, with some absent. The sample has about 12,000 clones; roughly 80% are singletons. This material consisted of unsorted PBMCs, taken 0.5 years before starting antiretroviral therapy. The receptors here all came from a woman aged 40 to 50 with HIV.

The rearrangement links TRBV10-3 to TRBJ1-5; the D gene is possibly TRBD1 (5 bases). The CDR3 is 17 residues long. Germline V CDR1 and CDR2: ENHRY, SYGVKD. V was shortened by 4 bases and J by 4 bases, with 20 bases between the two germline ends. The CDR3 protein is CAISGGEARIPNQPQHF. Written as DNA, the CDR3 is TGTGCCATCAGTGGGGGGGAGGCCCGGATTCCTAATCAGCCCCAGCATTTT.

In this sample, this clone turned up a few times. The V and J genes are TRBV27 and TRBJ1-2, with D perhaps TRBD1 (5 bases). Germline V CDR1 and CDR2: MNHEY, SMNVEV (reference sequence). Between the trimmed V and J ends, which lost 0 bases and 7 bases, there was a span of 12 bases. The CDR3 has 14 residues. The CDR3 loop reads CASSLSPGWSGYTF. The CDR3 region has the DNA TGTGCCAGCAGTTTATCTCCAGGGTGGTCTGGCTACACCTTC.

The chain recombines TRBV7-2 with TRBJ2-1; D remains unclear. Germline V gene sequence: CDR1 SGHTA, CDR2 FQGNSA. V was shortened by 3 bases and J by 7 bases, with 10 bases between the two germline ends. The CDR3 is 13 amino acids. CDR3 protein: CASSFGPPNEQFF. CDR3 coding DNA: TGTGCCAGCAGCTTTGGGCCTCCTAATGAGCAGTTCTTC.

The chain recombines TRBV7-9 with TRBJ2-3; D gene uncertain. Trimming shortened V by 2 bases and J by 4 bases, and 10 bases separated the two germline ends. The CDR3 is 14 amino acids. CDR1 and CDR2 (germline): SEHNR, FQNEAQ (reference sequence). DNA for the CDR3: TGTGCCAGCAGCTTACACGCCGCCCCAGATACGCAGTATTTT. Translation: CASSLHAAPDTQYF.

This rearrangement joins TRBV11-1 to TRBJ2-5; either TRBD1 or TRBD2 may fit D (5 bases each). Germline loops: CDR1 SGHAT, CDR2 FQDESV (reference sequence). The CDR3 is made up of 14 amino acids. Trimming took off 4 bases at V and 7 bases at J, with 16 bases between the two ends. The CDR3 DNA reads TGTGCCAGCAGCTCGGGACCGCCCCGCGGGACCCAGTACTTC. Translating it yields CASSSGPPRGTQYF.

The chain carries TRBV10-3 and TRBJ1-3; D not resolved. The V gene lost 3 bases and the J gene lost 2 bases, with 11 bases spanning the gap. CDR1 and CDR2 (germline): ENHRY, SYGVKD. The CDR3 covers 15 residues. CDR3 nucleotides: TGTGCCATCAGTGAAATGGTCCGGGCTGGAAACACCATATATTTT. It codes for CAISEMVRAGNTIYF.

This clone was seen a handful of times. The V call is TRBV5-6, the J call TRBJ1-2; maybe TRBD1 (5 bases). V was cut by 0 bases and J by 4 bases, with 16 bases left in between. Germline CDR1 SGHDT, CDR2 YYEEEE. CDR3 size: 16 residues. The CDR3 loop reads CASSLDTTGDRYGYTF. Here the CDR3 DNA reads TGTGCCAGCAGCTTGGACACTACGGGGGATCGCTATGGCTACACCTTC. Variable domain in full (rest from reference TRBV5-6 and TRBJ1-2): DAGVTQSPTHLIKTRGQQVTLRCSPKSGHDTVSWYQQALGQGPQFIFQYYEEEERQRGNFPDRFSGHQFPNYSSELNVNALLLGDSALYLCASSLDTTGDRYGYTFGSGTRLTVV.

The V and J genes are TRBV4-2 and TRBJ1-1, with 11 bases matching TRBD1. V shed 0 bases and J 4 bases; nucleotides not matched to a gene: 7. The CDR3 extends over 17 amino acids. Germline CDR1 and CDR2: LGHNA and YNFKEQ. Here the CDR3 reads CASSQDVLGTGGTEAFF. The CDR3, as DNA: TGTGCCAGCAGCCAAGATGTACTCGGGACAGGGGGCACTGAAGCTTTCTTT.

This chain joins TRBV19 and TRBJ1-1; 10 nucleotides match TRBD1. Trimming took 4 bases from V and 6 from J; bases not matched to a gene: 11. The CDR3 is made up of 16 amino acids. The germline V gene encodes CDR1 LNHDA and CDR2 SQIVND (reference sequence). The CDR3 coding sequence is TGTGCCAGTAGTACCCGGACAGGGGGGAGGATATCTGAAGCTTTCTTT. Amino acid sequence: CASSTRTGGRISEAFF.

The gene calls are TRBV25-1 and TRBJ2-2, with a possible D match to TRBD2 (6 bases). Germline CDR1 is MGHDK and CDR2 is SYGVNS. This CDR3 contains 16 residues. The V and J ends lost 0 bases and 6 bases respectively, with 14 bases between them. CDR3 in amino acids: CASSEYGGVWAGELFF. The CDR3 DNA reads as TGTGCCAGCAGTGAATATGGAGGGGTTTGGGCCGGGGAGCTGTTTTTT.

This rearrangement joins TRBV7-9 to TRBJ2-7, with 9 bases aligning to TRBD1. Germline CDR1 and CDR2: SEHNR and FQNEAQ (reference sequence). The length of the CDR3 is 13 residues. The ends lost 5 bases at V and 3 bases at J; junction bases unmatched: 2. The CDR3 loop is CASSRQGGYEQYF. The CDR3 DNA is TGTGCCAGCAGCCGACAGGGGGGCTACGAGCAGTACTTC. Combining the CDR3 with reference TRBV7-9 and TRBJ2-7 gives the whole variable domain DTGVSQNPRHKITKRGQNVTFRCDPISEHNRLYWYRQTLGQGPEFLTYFQNEAQLEKSRLLSDRFSAERPKGSFSTLEIQRTEQGDSAMYLCASSRQGGYEQYFGPGTRLTVT.

The chain carries TRBV9 and TRBJ2-2, with D perhaps assigned TRBD1 or TRBD2 (6 bases each). Germline V CDR1 and CDR2: SGDLS, YYNGEE. The CDR3 loop spans 14 amino acids. V gave up 5 bases and J gave up 0 bases, with 8 bases separating them. The CDR3 DNA reads as TGTGCCAGCAGTGGGGGGCCGAACACCGGGGAGCTGTTTTTT. The encoded protein is CASSGGPNTGELFF.

By share of the sample, this clone is medium-sized. V gene TRBV2 combines with J gene TRBJ1-1; 10 bases align to TRBD1. CDR1 and CDR2 (germline): SNHLY, FYNNEI. The CDR3 sequence is 13 residues long. With V trimmed by 11 bases and J by 4 bases, 7 bases remained unmatched. The CDR3, as DNA: TGTGCCGGAAGACAGGGGGCCGGCACTGAAGCTTTCTTT. Translating it yields CAGRQGAGTEAFF.

This clone was detected a few times. The gene calls are TRBV5-1 and TRBJ1-2; TRBD1 agrees at 9 bases. Trimming removed 4 bases from V and 4 bases from J; junction bases left unmatched: 5. Germline values: CDR1 SGHRS, CDR2 YFSETQ. The CDR3 consists of 14 residues. For the CDR3, the DNA is TGCGCCAGCAGCAGGGACAGGGAGAGCTATGGCTACACCTTC. It translates to CASSRDRESYGYTF.